This T cell receptor (beta chain) appears in the sequencing data of a study of blood T cell repertoires in COVID-19. This CDR3 has 17 residues. Germline CDR1 SGDLS, CDR2 YYNGEE. With 0 bases removed from V and 5 bases from J, the gap between germline ends came to 19 bases. Only in-frame clones appear in the TCRdb table, and some are missing; sequencing was by immunoSEQ multiplex PCR. Of 100,000 to 150,000 clones listed, 75% to 90% were seen once; the top ten hold about 4.1%. This clone was observed a few times. The receptor comes from a man aged 55 to 70 with COVID-19, enrolled during active disease. This chain links TRBV9 with TRBJ2-3; possibly TRBD2 for D (5 bases). Sequencing was performed on peripheral blood. The CDR3 here is CASSVGAASSVQDTQYF. The CDR3 nucleotides read TGTGCCAGCAGCGTAGGTGCGGCTAGCTCGGTCCAAGATACGCAGTATTTT.